This passage covers 7 T cell receptor beta chains from one sample sequenced in a study of blood T cell repertoires in COVID-19. Libraries were prepared by immunoSEQ multiplex PCR; TCRdb keeps only in-frame clonotypes and omits some of them. The sample shows around 63,000 clones, approximately 88% of them seen only once. What was sequenced was peripheral blood. The source is a man aged 50 or older with active COVID-19.

The gene calls are TRBV29-1 and TRBJ2-7; D call uncertain. The CDR3 consists of 13 residues. CDR1 SQVTM and CDR2 ANQGSEA come from the germline V gene. V lost 6 bases and J lost 0, with 12 bases in between. The CDR3 DNA reads TGCAGCGTGGAACAGAGCGCCTCCTACGAGCAGTACTTC. Translated: CSVEQSASYEQYF.

The chain joins TRBV9 to TRBJ2-7; 12 bases fit TRBD1. Germline lookup yields CDR1 SGDLS and CDR2 YYNGEE. CDR3 length equals 15 residues. The V and J ends lost 3 bases and 6 bases, in that order; junction bases with no gene match: 7. The CDR3 DNA reads as TGTGCCAGCAGCGAGGGGGACAGGGGGCGGTTCGAGCAGTACTTC. Protein: CASSEGDRGRFEQYF.

The V gene is TRBV7-6, the J gene TRBJ2-1, with D perhaps TRBD1 (6 bases). This CDR3 is built from 18 residues. Germline loops: CDR1 SGHVS, CDR2 FNYEAQ. Trimming pared 5 bases from V and 8 bases from J, leaving 28 bases between. The CDR3 DNA reads as TGTGCCAGCAGCCAAATCCCGGGACAAACTACAGAGGGCTATGAGCAGTTCTTC. The encoded protein is CASSQIPGQTTEGYEQFF.

This clone was detected a few times. The chain recombines TRBV6-5 with TRBJ1-5; TRBD1 is a possible D gene (6 bases). Germline V gives CDR1 MNHEY, CDR2 SVGAGI. The CDR3 extends over 13 amino acids. Trimming cost V 6 bases and J 4 bases, with 10 bases left between them. The CDR3 nucleotides read TGTGCCAGCAGGAGAGACAGGAATCAGCCCCAGCATTTT. The encoded protein is CASRRDRNQPQHF.

The V and J genes are TRBV25-1 and TRBJ2-7; tentative D call: TRBD2 (5 bases). Germline values: CDR1 MGHDK, CDR2 SYGVNS. V was cut by 3 bases and J by 4 bases, with 7 bases left in between. This CDR3 has 12 residues. The DNA of the CDR3 is TGTGCCAGCAGTGATCGGGGATACGAGCAGTACTTC. Encoded protein: CASSDRGYEQYF.

The chain is built from TRBV5-1 and TRBJ1-1, with a tentative D call TRBD1 (5 bases). The V end was cut by 4 bases, the J end by 0 bases, with 13 bases between. The CDR3 is 15 amino acids. CDR1 is SGHRS and CDR2 is YFSETQ in the germline V gene. CDR3 sequence (DNA): TGCGCCAGCAGCCCGGGACTATTCATGAACACTGAAGCTTTCTTT. As protein: CASSPGLFMNTEAFF.

J is TRBJ1-1 and V is TRBV29-1; D is undetermined. The germline V gene has CDR1 SQVTM and CDR2 ANQGSEA. The germline V and J ends were trimmed by 6 bases and 4 bases, with 15 bases remaining between them. CDR3 length equals 13 residues. The DNA for the CDR3 is TGCAGCGTCATTGCGTGGGGAGGCACTGAAGCTTTCTTT. Translation gives CSVIAWGGTEAFF. Complete variable domain (other parts from reference TRBV29-1 and TRBJ1-1): SAVISQKPSRDICQRGTSLTIQCQVDSQVTMMFWYRQQPGQSLTLIATANQGSEATYESGFVIDKFPISRPNLTFSTLTVSNMSPEDSSIYLCSVIAWGGTEAFFGQGTRLTVV.